The 16 T cell receptor beta chains presented below share a single source sample, sequenced in a study of shared clonotypes between healthy human individuals. Profiled with immunoSEQ multiplex PCR; TCRdb holds only in-frame clones, not every one. The sample includes some 95,000 clones, 65% to 70% of them seen just once. The sample taken for sequencing was memory CD8+ T cells sorted from blood. Subset denoted: CD45RO+ cells pooled with CCR7-negative TemRA cells. Source of these receptors: a man aged 30 to 39 in good health.

The V and J genes are TRBV9 and TRBJ1-4; D unresolved. Trimming cost V 7 bases and J 5 bases, with 9 bases left between them. Germline assignment: CDR1 SGDLS and CDR2 YYNGEE. CDR3 size: 12 residues. CDR3: CASSGLNEKLFF. CDR3 DNA sequence: TGTGCCAGCTCGGGATTGAATGAAAAACTGTTTTTT.

V is TRBV5-8 and J is TRBJ2-1, with D possibly TRBD2 on 6 matching bases. The CDR3 is made up of 14 amino acids. The germline V and J ends were trimmed by 0 bases and 7 bases, with 11 bases remaining between them. The germline CDR1 and CDR2 sequences are SGHTS and YDEGEE. CDR3 nucleotides: TGTGCCAGCAGCTTGGTCGCAGGAGGGAATGAGCAGTTCTTC. Translated: CASSLVAGGNEQFF.

The gene calls are TRBV28 and TRBJ2-5; tentatively, D is TRBD2 (6 bases). Trimming removed 0 bases at V and 4 bases at J, with 6 bases between. CDR1 and CDR2 from the germline V gene are MDHEN and SYDVKM. The CDR3 totals 13 residues. CDR3 sequence (DNA): TGTGCCAGCAGTTTATGGGGGGGAGAGACCCAGTACTTC. This gives the protein CASSLWGGETQYF.

The gene calls are TRBV19 and TRBJ2-1; possibly TRBD2 for D (6 bases). Germline-derived CDR1 and CDR2 are LNHDA and SQIVND (reference sequence). CDR3 length: 17 residues. V was cut by 5 bases and J by 8 bases, with 25 bases left in between. The CDR3: CASSVFLAASPLYEQFF. DNA for the CDR3: TGTGCCAGTAGTGTCTTCTTAGCGGCATCTCCTCTCTATGAGCAGTTCTTC.

This CDR3 is CASSRAGGGNQPQHF. CDR3 nucleotide sequence: TGTGCCAGCAGCAGAGCTGGGGGGGGCAATCAGCCCCAGCATTTT. The chain employs TRBV5-5 and TRBJ1-5, with D possibly matching TRBD1 (5 bases). The germline CDR1 and CDR2 sequences are SGHKS and YYEKEE (reference sequence). There are 15 residues in the CDR3. Trimming stripped 4 bases from V and 2 bases from J, with 13 bases between.

This sequence joins TRBV27 and TRBJ2-3, with D possibly being TRBD2 (5 bases). The germline V gene encodes CDR1 MNHEY and CDR2 SMNVEV (reference sequence). This CDR3 contains 15 residues. Trimming left V 3 bases short and J 4 bases short, with 14 bases between. The CDR3 DNA reads TGTGCCAGCAGTTTGTACCTATCGGGATCAGATACGCAGTATTTT. It specifies CASSLYLSGSDTQYF.

A remark on this clone: The sample holds other DNA sequences that translate to the same CDR3. This chain links TRBV28 with TRBJ2-7, with 7 bases lining up with TRBD2. J lost 0 bases, V lost 9 bases, and 2 bases had no gene match. The germline CDR1 and CDR2 sequences are MDHEN and SYDVKM. The CDR3 is made up of 12 amino acids. In nucleotides, the CDR3 is TGTGCCAGTAGCGGGCTCTCCTACGAGCAGTACTTC. Protein: CASSGLSYEQYF.

The genes are TRBV5-5 and TRBJ2-7; D gene unclear. The V and J ends lost 1 base and 4 bases respectively, with 6 bases between them. Germline CDR1 is SGHKS and CDR2 is YYEKEE (reference sequence). The CDR3 sequence is 12 residues long. In DNA form, the CDR3 reads TGTGCCAGCAGCTTGAGTGGGTACGAGCAGTACTTC. Translation: CASSLSGYEQYF.

Regarding this clone: This is likely a read error, given that the CDR3 carries no conserved phenylalanine or tryptophan at its end. The DNA is left out, because the CDR3 cannot be placed on it with certainty; the CDR3 is given as TCRdb lists it. The CDR3 sequence: CASSLASGPLTLGG. This sequence joins TRBV7-9 and TRBJ1-1. Germline CDR1 SEHNR, CDR2 FQNEAQ (reference sequence). The CDR3 extends over 14 residues, inclusive of both ends.

There are a few counts of this clone. The J gene is TRBJ2-2, the V gene TRBV19; D remains ambiguous. Germline CDR1 is LNHDA and CDR2 is SQIVND (reference sequence). Trimming took 3 bases from V and 1 from J, leaving 9 bases between them. The CDR3 spans 15 residues. DNA of the CDR3: TGTGCCAGTAGTATCTTTGTGGGGAACACCGGGGAGCTGTTTTTT. Amino acid sequence: CASSIFVGNTGELFF. Filled out from reference TRBV19 and TRBJ2-2, the complete variable domain reads DGGITQSPKYLFRKEGQNVTLSCEQNLNHDAMYWYRQDPGQGLRLIYYSQIVNDFQKGDIAEGYSVSREKKESFPLTVTSAQKNPTAFYLCASSIFVGNTGELFFGEGSRLTVL.

The genes are TRBV5-1 and TRBJ2-1; tentative D call: TRBD1 (6 bases). In germline, CDR1 is SGHRS, CDR2 YFSETQ. CDR3 length equals 15 residues. V dropped 1 base and J dropped 0 bases, with 8 bases sitting between them. Here the CDR3 reads CASSLIGGSYNEQFF. The CDR3, as DNA: TGCGCCAGCAGCTTGATAGGGGGCTCCTACAATGAGCAGTTCTTC.

This clone has just one count. The chain couples TRBV10-2 to TRBJ1-1; D gene uncertain. V was trimmed by 8 bases and J by 4 bases, leaving 8 bases between them. Germline V gene sequence: CDR1 WSHSY, CDR2 SAAADI. The CDR3 has 11 amino acids. The CDR3 nucleotides read TGCGCCAGCCTCGGCGGCACTGAAGCTTTCTTT. It yields the protein CASLGGTEAFF.

The chain employs TRBV13 and TRBJ1-2; D is perhaps TRBD1 (5 bases). Germline lookup yields CDR1 PRHDT and CDR2 FYEKMQ (reference sequence). The CDR3 is made up of 15 amino acids. V was shortened by 4 bases and J by 2 bases, with 14 bases between the two germline ends. CDR3 residues: CASSSRGRGNYGYTF. CDR3 sequence (DNA): TGTGCCAGCAGCTCCCGGGGTCGGGGGAACTATGGCTACACCTTC.

V usage is TRBV6-4 and J usage is TRBJ2-7; TRBD2 is a possible D gene (7 bases). CDR1 and CDR2 (germline): MRHNA, SNTAGT. Trimming cost V 0 bases and J 2 bases, with 11 bases left between them. CDR3 size: 15 residues. This chain's CDR3 is CASSDSAGATYEQYF. Written as DNA, the CDR3 is TGTGCCAGCAGTGACTCGGCGGGGGCCACCTACGAGCAGTACTTC.

CDR3 coding DNA: TGTGCCTGGAGTGTAGATGGGGGGAGTCAGCCCCAGCATTTT. Translating gives CAWSVDGGSQPQHF. J is TRBJ1-5 and V is TRBV30, with D tentatively TRBD1 (5 bases). V dropped 0 bases and J dropped 6 bases, with 12 bases sitting between them. The length of the CDR3 is 14 residues. Germline V lookup: CDR1 GTSNPN, CDR2 SVGIG (reference sequence).

Here the CDR3 reads CASSQAWLGAFTDTQYF. The CDR3 DNA reads TGCGCCAGCAGCCAAGCCTGGCTGGGGGCGTTCACAGATACGCAGTATTTT. This chain connects TRBV4-3 to TRBJ2-3; a weak D match, TRBD1 (6 bases). CDR1 is LGHNA, CDR2 YSLEER, per germline. Trimming stripped 1 base from V and 2 bases from J, with 16 bases between. The CDR3 runs to 17 residues.